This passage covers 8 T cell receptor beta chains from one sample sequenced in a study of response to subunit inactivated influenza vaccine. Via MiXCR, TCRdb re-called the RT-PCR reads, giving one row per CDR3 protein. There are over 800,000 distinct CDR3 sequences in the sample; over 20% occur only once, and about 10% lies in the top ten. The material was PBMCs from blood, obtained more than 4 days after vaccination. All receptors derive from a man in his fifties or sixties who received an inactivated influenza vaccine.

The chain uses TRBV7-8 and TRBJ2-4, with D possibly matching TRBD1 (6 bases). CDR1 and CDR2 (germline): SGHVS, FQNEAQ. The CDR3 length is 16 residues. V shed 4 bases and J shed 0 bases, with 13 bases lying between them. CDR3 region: CASSSRTALAKNIQYF. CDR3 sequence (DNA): TGTGCCAGCAGCTCTCGGACAGCGCTAGCCAAAAACATTCAGTACTTC.

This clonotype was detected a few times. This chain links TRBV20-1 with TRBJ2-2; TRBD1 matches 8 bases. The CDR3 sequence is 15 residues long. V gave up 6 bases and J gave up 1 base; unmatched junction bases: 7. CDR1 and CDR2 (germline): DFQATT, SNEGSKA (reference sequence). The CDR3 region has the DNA TGCAGTGCAGCAGGGGGCAAGTGGAACACCGGGGAGCTGTTTTTT. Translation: CSAAGGKWNTGELFF.

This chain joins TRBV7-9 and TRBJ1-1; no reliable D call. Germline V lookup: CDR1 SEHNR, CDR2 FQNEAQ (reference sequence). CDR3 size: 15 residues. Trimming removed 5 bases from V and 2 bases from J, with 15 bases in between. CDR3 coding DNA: TGTGCCAGCAGCGCCCTGTTCAGCGTAAACACTGAAGCTTTCTTT. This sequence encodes CASSALFSVNTEAFF.

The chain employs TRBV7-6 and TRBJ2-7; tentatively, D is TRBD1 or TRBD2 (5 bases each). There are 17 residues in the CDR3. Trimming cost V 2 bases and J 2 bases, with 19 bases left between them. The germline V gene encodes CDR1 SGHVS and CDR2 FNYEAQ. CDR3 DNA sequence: TGTGCCAGCAGCTTACACCTCGCCGGGACGGAACCCTACGAGCAGTACTTC. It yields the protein CASSLHLAGTEPYEQYF.

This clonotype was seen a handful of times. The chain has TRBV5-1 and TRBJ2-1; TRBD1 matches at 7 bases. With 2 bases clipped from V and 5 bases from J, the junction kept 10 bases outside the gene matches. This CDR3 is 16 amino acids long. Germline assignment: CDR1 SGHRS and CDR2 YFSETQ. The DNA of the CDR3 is TGCGCCAGCAGCTTACAGGGGCCCCGATTGAACAATGAGCAGTTCTTC. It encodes CASSLQGPRLNNEQFF. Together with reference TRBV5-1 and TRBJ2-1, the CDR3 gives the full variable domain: KAGVTQTPRYLIKTRGQQVTLSCSPISGHRSVSWYQQTPGQGLQFLFEYFSETQRNKGNFPGRFSGRQFSNSRSEMNVSTLELGDSALYLCASSLQGPRLNNEQFFGPGTRLTVL.

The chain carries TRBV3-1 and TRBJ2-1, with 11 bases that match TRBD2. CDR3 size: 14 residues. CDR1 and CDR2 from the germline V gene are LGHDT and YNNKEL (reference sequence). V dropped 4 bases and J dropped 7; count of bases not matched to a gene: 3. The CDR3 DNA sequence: TGTGCCAGCAGCCGTAGCGGGAGGGCGAATGAGCAGTTCTTC. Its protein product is CASSRSGRANEQFF.

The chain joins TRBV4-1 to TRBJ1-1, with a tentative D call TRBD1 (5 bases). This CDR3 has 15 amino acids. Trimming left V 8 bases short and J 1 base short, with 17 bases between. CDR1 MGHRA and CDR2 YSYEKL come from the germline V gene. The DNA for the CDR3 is TGCGCCAGCGCACTTCCTGGGGGGAGGAACACTGAAGCTTTCTTT. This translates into CASALPGGRNTEAFF.

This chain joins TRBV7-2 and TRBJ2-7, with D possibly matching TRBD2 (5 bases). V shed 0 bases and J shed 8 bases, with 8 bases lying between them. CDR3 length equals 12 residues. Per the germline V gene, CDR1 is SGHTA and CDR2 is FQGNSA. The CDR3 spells CASSLAGVQQYF. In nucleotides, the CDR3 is TGTGCCAGCAGCTTAGCCGGGGTTCAGCAGTACTTC.